This T cell receptor (beta chain) originates from a study of blood T cell repertoires in COVID-19. Turning to the study itself: Sources were T cells, B-cell-depleted T cells, or PBMCs; the material itself was cDNA or gDNA.

Study processing details: It was from reference gene primer amplification that nucleated cell counts were estimated. This table comes from immunoSEQ multiplex PCR, and its TCRdb copy is limited to in-frame clones, with some not included. V, J and clone size reflect that table, while D and trimming were determined from the DNA. This sample has 60,000 to 65,000 clones, with 65% to 80% found just once. CDR3 length: 11 amino acids. The germline CDR1 and CDR2 sequences are LNHDA and SQIVND (reference sequence). V gave up 5 bases and J gave up 9 bases, with 7 bases separating them. The gene calls are TRBV19 and TRBJ2-2; possibly TRBD2 for D (5 bases). This TCR was sampled from a human donor in a cohort sampled during active COVID-19. The sample taken for sequencing was peripheral blood. CDR3 DNA: TGTGCCAGTAGTCGGGATCGGGAGCTGTTTTTT. Amino acid sequence: CASSRDRELFF.